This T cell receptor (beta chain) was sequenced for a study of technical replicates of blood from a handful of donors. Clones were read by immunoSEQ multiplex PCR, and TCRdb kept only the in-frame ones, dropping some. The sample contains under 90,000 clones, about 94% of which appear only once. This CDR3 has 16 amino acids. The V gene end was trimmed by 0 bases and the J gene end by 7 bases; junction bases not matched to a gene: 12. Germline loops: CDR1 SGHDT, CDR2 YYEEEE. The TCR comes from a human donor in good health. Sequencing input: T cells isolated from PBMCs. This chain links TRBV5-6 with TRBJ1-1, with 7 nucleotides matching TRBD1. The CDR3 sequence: CASSLVPTGHGSEAFF. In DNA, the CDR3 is TGTGCCAGCAGCTTGGTCCCGACAGGGCACGGAAGTGAAGCTTTCTTT.